The 20 T cell receptor beta chains listed next were all sequenced from one sample in a study of siplizumab effects on memory and regulatory T cells (dated by TCRdb to about 2019). Libraries were built with the immunoSEQ multiplex PCR assay. TCRdb limited this immuneACCESS table to in-frame rearrangements with V and J called. A share of clones is missing; checked studies link under half to unresolved V genes, and the rest is unexplained. Counted in this sample were about 80,000 clones; approximately 95% of them appeared once. Around a sixth of the sample is in the top ten clones. The source material was CD8+ T cells sorted from blood. These receptors came from a human donor in good health.

This chain uses TRBV28 with TRBJ2-7; 8 nucleotides match TRBD1. Germline V gene data show CDR1 as MDHEN and CDR2 as SYDVKM. The V gene end was trimmed by 0 bases and the J gene end by 6 bases; junction bases not matched to a gene: 7. The CDR3 runs to 15 residues. CDR3 residues: CASSLCRTGFCEQYF. As DNA, the CDR3 is TGTGCCAGCAGTTTATGCCGGACAGGGTTTTGCGAGCAGTACTTC.

The rearrangement uses TRBV7-9 and TRBJ1-3, with D possibly being TRBD1 (5 bases). Looked up from germline, CDR1 is SEHNR and CDR2 is FQNEAQ (reference sequence). CDR3 length: 15 residues. Between the trimmed V and J ends, which lost 4 bases and 0 bases, there was a span of 10 bases. Here the CDR3 reads CASSSRDRSGNTIYF. DNA of the CDR3: TGTGCCAGCAGCTCCCGGGACCGCTCTGGAAACACCATATATTTT. Looking up the rest from reference TRBV7-9 and TRBJ1-3 gives the full variable domain: DTGVSQNPRHKITKRGQNVTFRCDPISEHNRLYWYRQTLGQGPEFLTYFQNEAQLEKSRLLSDRFSAERPKGSFSTLEIQRTEQGDSAMYLCASSSRDRSGNTIYFGEGSWLTVV.

The CDR3 protein is CASSQMGRNYEQYF. In DNA, the CDR3 is TGCGCCAGCAGCCAAATGGGACGGAACTACGAGCAGTACTTC. The chain couples TRBV4-1 to TRBJ2-7; D possibly matches TRBD1 or TRBD2 (5 bases each). CDR1 and CDR2 (germline): MGHRA, YSYEKL. The CDR3 length is 14 residues. The ends were cut back, 2 bases at V and 3 bases at J, with 11 bases in the middle.

The chain links TRBV27 to TRBJ2-1; D is unresolved. In germline, CDR1 is MNHEY, CDR2 SMNVEV (reference sequence). The V end lost 4 bases, the J end lost 7 bases, and 14 bases lay between the germline ends. The CDR3 covers 14 residues. CDR3 in DNA: TGTGCCAGCAGTTCTTTCGCTATGGATAATGAGCAGTTCTTC. Amino acid sequence: CASSSFAMDNEQFF.

The chain has TRBV4-1 and TRBJ1-1, with 7 bases that match TRBD1. Unmatched junction bases numbered 15, after V lost 4 bases and J lost 4 bases. The germline CDR1 and CDR2 sequences are MGHRA and YSYEKL. There are 17 residues in the CDR3. The CDR3 nucleotides read TGCGCCAGCAGCCCGAACACAAGGGGGACAGCCTTCACTGAAGCTTTCTTT. This sequence encodes CASSPNTRGTAFTEAFF.

This rearrangement joins TRBV19 to TRBJ2-3; 11 bases are shared with TRBD2. The CDR3 totals 16 residues. The germline V gene encodes CDR1 LNHDA and CDR2 SQIVND (reference sequence). The ends lost 6 bases at V and 0 bases at J; junction bases unmatched: 5. CDR3 bases: TGTGCCAGTAGCCCTAGACTAGCGGGGAGCACAGATACGCAGTATTTT. Its translation is CASSPRLAGSTDTQYF.

This clone was observed once. The chain employs TRBV5-4 and TRBJ2-7, with D perhaps given as TRBD1 or TRBD2 (5 bases each). This CDR3 region has 15 residues. The germline CDR1 and CDR2 sequences are SGHNT and YYREEE (reference sequence). The V and J ends lost 3 bases and 0 bases respectively, with 13 bases between them. The CDR3 coding sequence is TGTGCCAGCAGCTCCCCGTTGGGGGTCTCCTACGAGCAGTACTTC. Translating it yields CASSSPLGVSYEQYF.

The J gene is TRBJ2-1, the V gene TRBV6-5; D is undetermined. Germline V gene sequence: CDR1 MNHEY, CDR2 SVGAGI. This CDR3 comprises 13 residues. Trimming took 5 bases from V and 4 from J, leaving 9 bases between them. CDR3 sequence: CASSATVYNEQFF. The DNA of the CDR3 is TGTGCCAGCAGTGCCACCGTATACAATGAGCAGTTCTTC.

The V and J genes are TRBV28 and TRBJ2-5; 11 bases line up with TRBD2. V lost 9 bases, J lost 5 bases, and 11 bases stayed unmatched. There are 15 residues in the CDR3. Germline V gives CDR1 MDHEN, CDR2 SYDVKM. CDR3 protein: CASSISGRATETQYF. The CDR3 DNA follows: TGTGCCAGTTCAATTAGCGGGAGGGCCACGGAGACCCAGTACTTC. Full variable domain (missing parts from reference TRBV28 and TRBJ2-5): DVKVTQSSRYLVKRTGEKVFLECVQDMDHENMFWYRQDPGLGLRLIYFSYDVKMKEKGDIPEGYSVSREKKERFSLILESASTNQTSMYLCASSISGRATETQYFGPGTRLLVL.

CDR3 loop: CASSSGQGGYEQYF. DNA of the CDR3: TGTGCCAGCAGCTCGGGACAGGGGGGCTACGAGCAGTACTTC. The V gene is TRBV11-2, the J gene TRBJ2-7; TRBD1 matches at 11 bases. Germline CDR1 reads SGHAT; CDR2 reads FQNNGV. The trim removed 4 bases at V and 3 bases at J, leaving 2 bases unmatched. CDR3 length: 14 residues. Based on the CDR3 plus reference TRBV11-2 and TRBJ2-7, the full variable domain is EAGVAQSPRYKIIEKRQSVAFWCNPISGHATLYWYQQILGQGPKLLIQFQNNGVVDDSQLPKDRFSAERLKGVDSTLKIQPAKLEDSAVYLCASSSGQGGYEQYFGPGTRLTVT.

V gene TRBV7-2 combines with J gene TRBJ2-6; a possible D gene is TRBD2 (5 bases). The germline gives CDR1 SGHTA, CDR2 FQGNSA. The V gene lost 3 bases and the J gene lost 0 bases, with 12 bases spanning the gap. This CDR3 region has 17 residues. The CDR3 bases are TGTGCCAGCAGCTTCAGCGGACCGACCTCTGGGGCCAACGTCCTGACTTTC. Its translation: CASSFSGPTSGANVLTF.

The chain joins TRBV6-1 to TRBJ1-1; the match to TRBD1 covers 11 bases. Germline assignment: CDR1 MNHNS and CDR2 SASEGT. Losses at the gene ends were 6 bases for V and 4 bases for J; bases not matched to a gene: 7. This CDR3 region has 15 residues. The CDR3 loop reads CASRTGTGGTTEAFF. The CDR3, as DNA: TGTGCCAGCAGGACCGGGACAGGGGGGACCACTGAAGCTTTCTTT.

The rearrangement joins TRBV6-5 to TRBJ2-7, with 9 positions matching TRBD2. After removal of 11 bases from V and 1 base from J, the junction contained 6 bases not matched to a gene. Germline V gene lookup returns CDR1 MNHEY and CDR2 SVGAGI. The CDR3 extends over 13 amino acids. The CDR3 sequence: CASESGRSYEQYF. The CDR3 coding sequence is TGTGCCTCGGAGAGCGGGAGGTCCTACGAGCAGTACTTC.

The J gene is TRBJ2-7, the V gene TRBV27; no clear D. Trimming took off 4 bases at V and 5 bases at J, with 12 bases between the two ends. CDR3 length equals 13 residues. In germline, CDR1 is MNHEY, CDR2 SMNVEV (reference sequence). CDR3 residues: CASSSFLNHEQYF. CDR3 sequence (DNA): TGTGCCAGCAGTTCCTTCCTCAACCACGAGCAGTACTTC.

The V and J genes are TRBV5-1 and TRBJ1-2, with no clear D. Trimming shortened V by 0 bases and J by 1 base, and 10 bases separated the two germline ends. Germline CDR1 and CDR2: SGHRS and YFSETQ. The CDR3 sequence is 15 residues long. The CDR3 DNA is TGCGCCAGCAGCTTGGACGCAGACTATAACTATGGCTACACCTTC. Protein product: CASSLDADYNYGYTF.

The rearrangement uses TRBV9 and TRBJ2-3, with D uncertain. Germline CDR1 reads SGDLS; CDR2 reads YYNGEE. The CDR3 consists of 15 residues. The ends were cut back, 3 bases at V and 2 bases at J, with 13 bases in the middle. The CDR3 region has the DNA TGTGCCAGCAGCGAGGTGTCCGCTTTCACAGATACGCAGTATTTT. This sequence encodes CASSEVSAFTDTQYF.

The chain employs TRBV5-1 and TRBJ2-7, with 7 bases identical to TRBD2. With 0 bases clipped from V and 1 base from J, the junction kept 1 base outside the gene matches. The CDR3 spans 14 residues. Germline CDR1 reads SGHRS; CDR2 reads YFSETQ. This CDR3 is CASSLGRGSYEQYF. The CDR3, as DNA: TGCGCCAGCAGCTTGGGGCGGGGGTCCTACGAGCAGTACTTC.

V usage is TRBV5-6 and J usage is TRBJ2-3, with 10 nucleotides matching TRBD1. The germline V gene encodes CDR1 SGHDT and CDR2 YYEEEE. Losses at the gene ends were 4 bases for V and 5 bases for J; bases not matched to a gene: 7. CDR3 length: 15 residues. The CDR3 region has the DNA TGTGCCAGCAGCCCTTCCGGGGACAGGGGAGATACGCAGTATTTT. Translating gives CASSPSGDRGDTQYF.

The gene calls are TRBV29-1 and TRBJ2-6, with D perhaps TRBD2 (5 bases). V was shortened by 2 bases and J by 2 bases, with 7 bases between the two germline ends. Germline values: CDR1 SQVTM, CDR2 ANQGSEA. The CDR3 has 14 residues. CDR3 residues: CSVEPGTGANVLTF. The CDR3, as DNA: TGCAGCGTTGAACCGGGGACTGGGGCCAACGTCCTGACTTTC.

Comment on this clone: Other DNA sequences in this sample translate to the same CDR3. The rearrangement uses TRBV19 and TRBJ2-1; D gene uncertain. V lost 3 bases and J 7 bases, leaving 7 bases between the germline ends. CDR1 LNHDA and CDR2 SQIVND come from the germline V gene (reference sequence). This CDR3 contains 12 residues. The chain's CDR3 is CASSIVGNEQFF. The CDR3 DNA is TGTGCCAGTAGTATTGTAGGGAATGAGCAGTTCTTC.